This T cell receptor beta chain was retrieved from a study of blood T cell repertoires in COVID-19. At the level of the study: PBMCs, B-cell-depleted T cells, or T cells were the source of the cDNA or gDNA that made up the material.

As processed by the authors: The assay estimated nucleated cells by amplifying reference gene primers. The assay was immunoSEQ multiplex PCR, and TCRdb's table has in-frame clones only and misses some. V, J and clone size derive from that table, while D and trimming were established from the DNA sequence. The repertoire consists of a few hundred thousand clones, with roughly nine tenths occurring once and the leading ten covering around a sixth. The age range of participants was about 18 to 90 years, with residence in about two dozen US areas. Membership in each cohort depended on participant-reported clinical history. Germline assignment: CDR1 SEHNR and CDR2 FQNEAQ (reference sequence). This CDR3 is built from 12 residues. V lost 8 bases to trimming and J lost 1 base, with 8 bases between them.

The sample comprised PBMCs or T cells enriched from blood (not recorded which). This clonotype was obtained from a woman in her 30s who had recovered from COVID-19. The chain joins TRBV7-9 to TRBJ1-1; no clear D. In DNA form, the CDR3 reads TGTGCCAGCGCCGAGTGGAACACTGAAGCTTTCTTT. This gives the protein CASAEWNTEAFF.